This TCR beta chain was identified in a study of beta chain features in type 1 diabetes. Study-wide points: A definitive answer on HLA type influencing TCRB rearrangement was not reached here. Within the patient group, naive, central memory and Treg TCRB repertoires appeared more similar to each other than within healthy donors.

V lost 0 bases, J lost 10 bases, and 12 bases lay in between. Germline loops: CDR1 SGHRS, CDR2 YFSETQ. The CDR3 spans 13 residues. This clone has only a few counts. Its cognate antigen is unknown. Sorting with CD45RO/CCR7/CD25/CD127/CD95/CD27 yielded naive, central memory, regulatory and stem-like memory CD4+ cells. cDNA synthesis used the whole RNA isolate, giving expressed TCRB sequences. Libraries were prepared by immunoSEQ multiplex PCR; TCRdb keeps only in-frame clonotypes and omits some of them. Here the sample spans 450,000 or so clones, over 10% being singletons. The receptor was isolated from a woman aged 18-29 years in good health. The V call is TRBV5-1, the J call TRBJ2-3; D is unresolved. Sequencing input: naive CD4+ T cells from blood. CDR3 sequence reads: CASSLASLSAQYF. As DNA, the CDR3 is TGCGCCAGCAGCTTGGCCTCTTTGAGTGCGCAGTATTTT.